This T cell receptor beta chain is drawn from a study of sequential checkpoint blockade in melanoma. Study information: About two dozen patients had matched tumor biopsies before treatment and at week 13 after nivolumab or ipilimumab alone. Broader study findings: T-cell fraction and clonality followed PD-L1 and CD8+ counts, not mutational load.

Treatment meaning: randomized to nivolumab then ipilimumab (arm A) or the reverse (arm B). Germline values: CDR1 MDHEN, CDR2 SYDVKM. V lost 4 bases and J lost 5, with 20 bases in between. There are 16 residues in the CDR3. As for this clone: Its antigen is undetermined.

The table came from immunoSEQ multiplex PCR; TCRdb's copy has only in-frame clones and leaves some out. The data hold about 13,000 clones, with about 21% observed a single time. The specimen comprised tumor tissue (inferred from file names), sampled from a patient given nivolumab and ipilimumab in sequence. The clonotype originates from a human donor with melanoma. The chain recombines TRBV28 with TRBJ1-1; no reliable D call. The CDR3: CASSYTEGLFRTEAFF. CDR3 nucleotide sequence: TGTGCCAGCAGTTATACAGAGGGCCTCTTTAGGACTGAAGCTTTCTTT.